This T cell receptor beta chain was sequenced in a study of PD-1 blockade in classical Hodgkin lymphoma. Repertoires were generated with immunoSEQ multiplex PCR, while TCRdb's copy carries only in-frame clones and drops some. This table holds around 20,000 clones, 80% found once. Specified time point: cycle 4 day 1 (C4D1), after about 6 weeks of nivolumab. All trial patients relapsed after autologous stem cell transplantation. Study-level findings and limits: Newly diagnosed patients were reported to start with lower TCR diversity than healthy donors. Newly diagnosed patients had diversity similar to the baseline diversity of complete responders.

A note on this clone: No antigen is known for it.

CDR1 is SGHVS, CDR2 FQNEAQ, per germline. The CDR3 spans 12 residues. V lost 7 bases to trimming and J lost 5 bases, with 9 bases between them. Sequences were derived from peripheral blood mononuclear cells (PBMCs), sampled before the fourth cycle of nivolumab. The chain has TRBV7-8 and TRBJ2-1; perhaps TRBD2 as D (5 bases). This receptor was obtained from a human donor with classical Hodgkin lymphoma. CDR3 residues: CASIAGHNEQFF. As DNA, the CDR3 is TGTGCCAGCATCGCGGGCCACAATGAGCAGTTCTTC.